The 20 T cell receptor beta chains below were found in one sample sequenced in a study of blood T cell repertoires in COVID-19. Method: immunoSEQ multiplex PCR; TCRdb's copy keeps in-frame clones and lacks some. The sample holds about 37,000 clones; roughly 89% are singletons and the top ten take approximately 7.3%. The source material was peripheral blood. All receptors come from a human donor in a cohort sampled during active COVID-19.

The chain joins TRBV5-6 to TRBJ2-3; D might be TRBD1 (6 bases). The CDR3 extends over 15 amino acids. Germline CDR1 is SGHDT and CDR2 is YYEEEE. V lost 1 base and J lost 2, with 11 bases in between. Here the CDR3 reads CASSLFGQTTDTQYF. CDR3 sequence (DNA): TGTGCCAGCAGCTTGTTCGGACAGACCACAGATACGCAGTATTTT.

CDR3 region: CASSGRPTWGGSYEQYF. CDR3 in DNA: TGTGCCAGCAGCGGGCGACCAACGTGGGGAGGGAGCTACGAGCAGTACTTC. The rearrangement uses TRBV7-9 and TRBJ2-7; 7 positions agree with TRBD2. After removal of 5 bases from V and 3 bases from J, the junction contained 16 bases not matched to a gene. Germline loops: CDR1 SEHNR, CDR2 FQNEAQ (reference sequence). This CDR3 contains 17 residues.

This chain uses TRBV7-6 with TRBJ2-2; TRBD2 matches 11 bases. The V segment lost 5 bases and the J segment 2 bases; nucleotides outside the gene matches: 4. This CDR3 comprises 16 residues. CDR1 and CDR2 (germline): SGHVS, FNYEAQ. The CDR3 bases are TGTGCCAGCAGCATGGGACTAGCGGTAAACACCGGGGAGCTGTTTTTT. Its protein is CASSMGLAVNTGELFF.

The chain links TRBV25-1 to TRBJ1-3; 11 nucleotides match TRBD1. V was pared by 4 bases and J by 2 bases, with 4 bases of the junction left unmatched. CDR1 and CDR2 from the germline V gene are MGHDK and SYGVNS. The CDR3 covers 16 residues. The CDR3 spells CASSGWTGGTGNTIYF. CDR3 coding DNA: TGTGCCAGCAGTGGGTGGACAGGGGGCACTGGAAACACCATATATTTT.

This chain joins TRBV2 and TRBJ1-1, with D possibly TRBD1 on 5 matching bases. Germline-derived CDR1 and CDR2 are SNHLY and FYNNEI. Trimming took 6 bases from V and 4 from J, leaving 18 bases between them. The CDR3 length is 15 residues. In DNA form, the CDR3 reads TGTGCCAGCAGCCTCGAGAGGGGAGGGTCCACTGAAGCTTTCTTT. As protein: CASSLERGGSTEAFF.

J is TRBJ2-3 and V is TRBV28; unclear D gene. There are 15 residues in the CDR3. With 1 base removed from V and 2 bases from J, the gap between germline ends came to 10 bases. Per the germline V gene, CDR1 is MDHEN and CDR2 is SYDVKM. CDR3 sequence (DNA): TGTGCCAGCAGTTTATCCGGGTTTAACACAGATACGCAGTATTTT. As protein: CASSLSGFNTDTQYF.

The chain is built from TRBV28 and TRBJ1-6, with 8 bases lining up with TRBD1. This CDR3 is built from 14 residues. Trimming removed 6 bases from V and 14 bases from J; junction bases left unmatched: 12. Germline CDR1 is MDHEN and CDR2 is SYDVKM. In DNA, the CDR3 is TGTGCCAGCAGCGTACAGGGGGTTGCTACGACCCTCCACTTT. Its protein is CASSVQGVATTLHF.

This chain joins TRBV30 and TRBJ1-5; D unresolved. Deletions cut 0 bases from V and 0 bases from J, with 9 bases between. CDR1 and CDR2 (germline): GTSNPN, SVGIG (reference sequence). This CDR3 is 15 amino acids long. The CDR3 sequence is CAWSVDTYSNQPQHF. The DNA for the CDR3 is TGTGCCTGGAGTGTAGATACATATAGCAATCAGCCCCAGCATTTT. Using reference TRBV30 and TRBJ1-5 for the parts outside the CDR3, the full variable domain is SQTIHQWPATLVQPVGSPLSLECTVEGTSNPNLYWYRQAAGRGLQLLFYSVGIGQISSEVPQNLSASRPQDRQFILSSKKLLLSDSGFYLCAWSVDTYSNQPQHFGDGTRLSIL.

V gene TRBV6-5 combines with J gene TRBJ1-3, with no clear D. Germline CDR1 is MNHEY and CDR2 is SVGAGI. The CDR3 has 15 residues. V was shortened by 4 bases and J by 0 bases, with 10 bases between the two germline ends. The CDR3 coding sequence is TGTGCCAGCAGTTCAACAGTTGGCTCTGGAAACACCATATATTTT. It encodes CASSSTVGSGNTIYF.

This clone came up once. This chain joins TRBV30 and TRBJ2-5, with no clear D. CDR1 GTSNPN and CDR2 SVGIG come from the germline V gene (reference sequence). V gave up 2 bases and J gave up 5 bases, with 9 bases separating them. This CDR3 has 12 amino acids. DNA of the CDR3: TGTGCCTGGAGTCCCCGGTTGGAGACCCAGTACTTC. This gives the protein CAWSPRLETQYF.

This clone was seen once. V usage is TRBV6-6 and J usage is TRBJ1-2; a possible D gene is TRBD1 (6 bases). CDR1 is MNHNY, CDR2 SVGAGI, per germline (reference sequence). V lost 6 bases, J lost 6 bases, and 17 bases lay in between. There are 14 residues in the CDR3. Written as DNA, the CDR3 is TGTGCCAGCAGCCCAACCGGGACAAACCATGGCTACACCTTC. Its translation: CASSPTGTNHGYTF.

This chain uses TRBV24-1 with TRBJ2-2, with a tentative D call TRBD1 (6 bases). The CDR3 sequence is 15 residues long. Per the germline V gene, CDR1 is KGHDR and CDR2 is SFDVKD. The V gene lost 1 base and the J gene lost 6 bases, with 11 bases spanning the gap. In DNA form, the CDR3 reads TGTGCCACCAGTGATTTCACAGGGTTGGCCGGGGAGCTGTTTTTT. Residues: CATSDFTGLAGELFF.

The chain uses TRBV10-3 and TRBJ2-5, with D possibly TRBD2 on 5 matching bases. Per germline, CDR1 ENHRY and CDR2 SYGVKD. The CDR3 consists of 13 residues. V lost 0 bases, J lost 14 bases, and 16 bases lay in between. Here the CDR3 reads CAISESPSPTQYF. The CDR3 coding sequence is TGTGCCATCAGTGAGTCGCCTAGCCCTACACAATACTTC.

This clone was seen just once. The V and J genes are TRBV2 and TRBJ2-5; no clear D gene. The CDR3 is made up of 15 amino acids. Germline V lookup: CDR1 SNHLY, CDR2 FYNNEI. V lost 2 bases and J 1 base, leaving 11 bases between the germline ends. This chain's CDR3 is CASSELKHVQETQYF. As DNA, the CDR3 is TGTGCCAGCAGTGAATTAAAACACGTCCAAGAGACCCAGTACTTC.

The chain uses TRBV18 and TRBJ2-1; 9 nucleotides align to TRBD1. Germline loops: CDR1 KGHSH, CDR2 LQKENI. The CDR3 sequence is 17 residues long. V shed 3 bases, J shed 4 bases, and the junction held 10 bases outside the gene matches. The CDR3 reads CASSPPRGQGVYNEQFF. The DNA of the CDR3 is TGTGCCAGCTCACCGCCTCGGGGACAGGGAGTATACAATGAGCAGTTCTTC.

The chain carries TRBV27 and TRBJ2-3, with 12 bases identical to TRBD2. The CDR3 has 18 residues. In germline, CDR1 is MNHEY, CDR2 SMNVEV (reference sequence). After removal of 5 bases from V and 8 bases from J, the junction contained 17 bases not matched to a gene. This CDR3 reads CASSIRLAGDLWLSTQYF. CDR3 nucleotide sequence: TGTGCCAGCAGTATACGACTAGCGGGGGATCTTTGGCTGAGTACGCAGTATTTT.

In DNA form, the CDR3 reads TGTGCCAGCAGCCAAGGGAGCTACTCCTACGAGCAGTACTTC. Translated: CASSQGSYSYEQYF. The rearrangement uses TRBV3-1 (or the pseudogene TRBV3-2) and TRBJ2-7; D unresolved. CDR1 and CDR2 from the germline V gene are LGHDT and YNNKEL (reference sequence). The CDR3 length is 14 residues. V was clipped by 1 base and J by 0 bases, with 7 bases between them.

The gene calls are TRBV5-4 and TRBJ2-5, with D maybe TRBD2 (6 bases). With 6 bases removed from V and 3 bases from J, the gap between germline ends came to 12 bases. This CDR3 comprises 13 residues. Germline values: CDR1 SGHNT, CDR2 YYREEE (reference sequence). CDR3 DNA sequence: TGTGCCAGCAAGGGGACTTCCGAAGAGACCCAGTACTTC. Translating it yields CASKGTSEETQYF.

J is TRBJ1-1 and V is TRBV7-9; D possibly corresponds to TRBD1 (6 bases). Germline CDR1 SEHNR, CDR2 FQNEAQ (reference sequence). Trimming took 4 bases from V and 5 from J, leaving 17 bases between them. The CDR3 is 15 amino acids. For the CDR3, the DNA is TGTGCCAGCAGCTCATCTGACAGGCTGGGTACTGAAGCTTTCTTT. Amino acids: CASSSSDRLGTEAFF.

The chain joins TRBV10-3 to TRBJ1-2, with 7 bases aligning to TRBD1. The germline CDR1 and CDR2 sequences are ENHRY and SYGVKD. With 6 bases clipped from V and 5 bases from J, the junction kept 6 bases outside the gene matches. The CDR3 spans 13 residues. The CDR3 here is CAISDTGEYGYTF. The CDR3 DNA follows: TGTGCCATCAGCGACACAGGGGAGTATGGCTACACCTTC.